A single sample gave rise to the 25 T cell receptor beta chains below, sequenced in a study of monozygotic twins with inflammatory bowel disease. After re-calling the 5' RACE reads, TCRdb lists one entry per CDR3 protein, DNA absent. This sample's table reports 350,000 to 400,000 distinct CDR3 sequences. Sequencing used blood. The receptors were sampled from a human donor with ulcerative colitis or Crohn's disease, or a healthy co-twin of an affected twin (not recorded which).

The J gene is TRBJ1-3, the V gene TRBV20-1; TCRdb selects TRBD1, and the lack of DNA leaves this call unchecked. Germline CDR1 is DFQATT and CDR2 is SNEGSKA (reference sequence). The CDR3 consists of 14 residues. CDR3 residues: CSATYGTYGNTIYF.

The chain is built from TRBV7-2 and TRBJ1-3; TCRdb calls TRBD1, which cannot be checked without DNA. Germline V gene data show CDR1 as SGHTA and CDR2 as FQGNSA. The CDR3 runs 16 residues. CDR3 sequence: CASSLGWDSSGNTIYF.

The CDR3 loop is CASLEDYTDTQYF. The gene calls are TRBV5-1 and TRBJ2-3; as DNA is missing, the TRBD2 call by TCRdb cannot be tested. The CDR3 is 13 amino acids. Germline V lookup: CDR1 SGHRS, CDR2 YFSETQ.

J is TRBJ1-2 and V is TRBV4-1; the TCRdb D gene call, TRBD1, has no DNA to confirm it. The germline V gene has CDR1 MGHRA and CDR2 YSYEKL. The CDR3 is 16 amino acids. This CDR3 reads CASSQEWAGDSYGYTF.

The rearrangement links TRBV12-5 to TRBJ2-2; TCRdb picks TRBD2, but there is no DNA to check that call. CDR3 length equals 14 residues. Germline V gene lookup returns CDR1 LGHNT and CDR2 FRNRAP. The CDR3: CASGLGLNTGELFF.

The chain combines TRBV5-1 with TRBJ1-1; the TCRdb D gene call, TRBD1, has no DNA to confirm it. This CDR3 region has 17 residues. Germline lookup yields CDR1 SGHRS and CDR2 YFSETQ. The CDR3 sequence is CASSAGQGAVMNTEAFF.

The genes are TRBV13 and TRBJ2-2. The CDR3 loop spans 13 amino acids. The germline V gene encodes CDR1 PRHDT and CDR2 FYEKMQ (reference sequence). The CDR3 here is CASSLGRPGELFF.

V gene TRBV3-1 combines with J gene TRBJ1-5; TCRdb's D gene call, TRBD1, goes unchecked for lack of DNA. Germline-derived CDR1 and CDR2 are LGHDT and YNNKEL (reference sequence). The CDR3 runs to 16 residues. CDR3 loop: CASSPSRGQGNQPQHF.

The chain employs TRBV20-1 and TRBJ1-5. Germline CDR1 and CDR2: DFQATT and SNEGSKA (reference sequence). The CDR3 covers 14 residues. The CDR3 spells CSASRGRANQPQHF.

The rearrangement uses TRBV20-1 and TRBJ1-1; the TCRdb D gene call, TRBD1, has no DNA to confirm it. CDR1 DFQATT and CDR2 SNEGSKA come from the germline V gene (reference sequence). The CDR3 loop spans 14 amino acids. This chain's CDR3 is CSALGGVPNTEAFF.

The chain joins TRBV6-2 or TRBV6-3 to TRBJ1-5. Germline V lookup: CDR1 MNHEY, CDR2 SVGEGT. The CDR3 loop spans 15 amino acids. CDR3 sequence reads: CASSLGGGGYQPQHF.

CDR3 sequence: CASSSGQRSYGYTF. The gene calls are TRBV27 and TRBJ1-2; TCRdb designates TRBD1, a call that cannot be tested without DNA. CDR1 MNHEY and CDR2 SMNVEV come from the germline V gene (reference sequence). The CDR3 covers 14 residues.

This chain links TRBV5-1 with TRBJ1-2; lacking DNA, the TRBD1 call made by TCRdb goes unchecked. CDR1 and CDR2 (germline): SGHRS, YFSETQ. The CDR3 spans 13 residues. CDR3 sequence reads: CASSPWNPDGYTF.

The chain combines TRBV30 with TRBJ1-2; TCRdb picks TRBD1, but there is no DNA to check that call. The CDR3 has 13 amino acids. In germline, CDR1 is GTSNPN, CDR2 SVGIG (reference sequence). CDR3 amino acids: CAARAGGPIGYTF.

This chain links TRBV7-3 with TRBJ2-3; with no DNA, the TCRdb D assignment of TRBD2 cannot be verified. The CDR3 sequence is 12 residues long. Germline V gene data show CDR1 as SGHTA and CDR2 as FQGTGA. The CDR3 protein is CASSQTSDTQYF.

The chain joins TRBV20-1 to TRBJ1-5; TCRdb gives TRBD1 as the D gene, but with no DNA this cannot be confirmed. CDR1 is DFQATT, CDR2 SNEGSKA, per germline (reference sequence). This CDR3 spans 14 amino acids. This chain's CDR3 is CSARDGQGRRPQHF.

The CDR3: CASSAAGTYNEQFF. The chain has TRBV9 and TRBJ2-1; checking the TCRdb D call of TRBD2 is not possible without DNA. The CDR3 sequence is 14 residues long. Germline-derived CDR1 and CDR2 are SGDLS and YYNGEE.

The chain employs TRBV28 and TRBJ2-3; TCRdb returns TRBD2, unconfirmable since there is no DNA. From germline, CDR1 is MDHEN and CDR2 SYDVKM. The CDR3 has 16 residues. The CDR3: CASSLAGGIYTDTQYF.

The chain links TRBV4-2 to TRBJ2-2; as DNA is missing, the TRBD2 call by TCRdb cannot be tested. The germline V gene encodes CDR1 LGHNA and CDR2 YNFKEQ. The CDR3 loop spans 17 amino acids. CDR3 region: CASSQDKGTSYTGELFF.

The chain is built from TRBV20-1 and TRBJ2-3; TCRdb indicates TRBD1, and absent DNA this call remains unverified. Germline V gene lookup returns CDR1 DFQATT and CDR2 SNEGSKA (reference sequence). There are 15 residues in the CDR3. The CDR3 reads CSANPGTGGSDTQYF.

This rearrangement joins TRBV5-1 to TRBJ1-6. Germline V gene sequence: CDR1 SGHRS, CDR2 YFSETQ. The CDR3 extends over 15 amino acids. CDR3 sequence reads: CASSLVGSTISPLHF.

CDR3 residues: CASSLADPETEAFF. V gene TRBV12-3 or TRBV12-4 combines with J gene TRBJ1-1; TCRdb outputs TRBD1, but without DNA this stays unchecked. CDR3 size: 14 residues.

The chain has TRBV6-5 and TRBJ2-3. CDR3 size: 14 residues. The germline V gene has CDR1 MNHEY and CDR2 SVGAGI. The CDR3: CASSYLASTDTQYF.

V usage is TRBV7-8 and J usage is TRBJ1-5; the D call of TRBD1 rests on TCRdb alone, since no DNA is present to check it. The CDR3 length is 13 residues. Per the germline V gene, CDR1 is SGHVS and CDR2 is FQNEAQ. CDR3 sequence: CASSFRQGQPQHF.

The rearrangement links TRBV7-3 to TRBJ2-3; as DNA is missing, the TRBD1 call by TCRdb cannot be tested. The CDR3 contains 12 residues. The germline V gene encodes CDR1 SGHTA and CDR2 FQGTGA. The CDR3 protein is CASSPGGGTQYF.